This TCR beta chain was captured by sequencing in a study of blood T cells in healthy people across ages. At the level of the study: Template switching picked up about one barcoded beta molecule for each two T cells.

The use of a sample-barcoded 5' primer and a J-beta primer mix characterized a second PCR of about 6 to 11 cycles. From the 5' RACE reads, TCRdb called clonotypes with MiXCR, one entry per CDR3 protein. The sample lists approximately 1,700,000 distinct CDR3 sequences, around 40% occurring once. The CDR3 covers 14 residues. Germline assignment: CDR1 LGHNA and CDR2 YNFKEQ. V was pared by 2 bases and J by 5 bases, with 3 bases of the junction left unmatched. This clonotype was counted between two and nine times. Sequenced input: blood. The J gene is TRBJ1-2, the V gene TRBV4-2; 9 bases are a match to TRBD1. The receptor was isolated from a human donor in good health. The CDR3 region is CASSQRTGVYGYTF. DNA for the CDR3: TGTGCCAGCAGCCAACGGACAGGGGTGTATGGCTACACCTTC.